A single sample gave rise to the 19 T cell receptor beta chains below, sequenced in a study of OX40 agonist ivuxolimab in advanced cancers. Method: immunoSEQ multiplex PCR; TCRdb's copy keeps in-frame clones and lacks some. Counted here are 45,000 to 55,000 clones, roughly four fifths occurring once; the ten biggest clones make up about 1.5%. The sequencing used CD4+ or CD8+ T cells sorted from blood, collected in a trial of the OX40 agonist ivuxolimab. Receptors originate from an adult with an advanced solid tumor such as melanoma, head and neck, liver or kidney cancer.

J is TRBJ2-4 and V is TRBV11-2, with D tentatively TRBD2 (6 bases). The CDR3 consists of 15 residues. Germline loops: CDR1 SGHAT, CDR2 FQNNGV. Between the trimmed V and J ends, which lost 5 bases and 2 bases, there was a span of 13 bases. The CDR3 DNA reads TGTGCCAGCAGCATCACTAGCACGACCAAAAACATTCAGTACTTC. It codes for CASSITSTTKNIQYF.

The chain has TRBV6-5 and TRBJ2-2; D gene uncertain. From germline, CDR1 is MNHEY and CDR2 SVGAGI. With 8 bases removed from V and 3 bases from J, the gap between germline ends came to 4 bases. The CDR3 loop spans 11 amino acids. The DNA for the CDR3 is TGTGCCAGCGGGGACACCGGGGAGCTGTTTTTT. Protein: CASGDTGELFF.

The chain combines TRBV27 with TRBJ1-6, with 7 bases that match TRBD1. The CDR3 covers 17 residues. The ends lost 5 bases at V and 4 bases at J; junction bases unmatched: 11. Germline V gives CDR1 MNHEY, CDR2 SMNVEV (reference sequence). CDR3 amino acids: CASSLYTGVGYNSPLHF. CDR3 sequence (DNA): TGTGCCAGCAGTCTATACACAGGGGTTGGGTATAATTCACCCCTCCACTTT.

The rearrangement joins TRBV27 to TRBJ2-2; D tentatively fits TRBD1 or TRBD2 (6 bases each). The germline CDR1 and CDR2 sequences are MNHEY and SMNVEV (reference sequence). The CDR3 is 18 residues long. The ends were cut back, 5 bases at V and 2 bases at J, with 21 bases in the middle. The CDR3 DNA follows: TGTGCCAGCAGTCTTGGGTGGTGGTTGGGGGGCAACACCGGGGAGCTGTTTTTT. It is translated as CASSLGWWLGGNTGELFF.

This clone is medium-sized (0.01 to 0.1%). CDR3 amino acids: CASSPDRGRYGYEQYF. CDR3 nucleotides: TGTGCCAGCAGCCCGGATCGAGGGAGGTACGGCTACGAGCAGTACTTC. V usage is TRBV5-6 and J usage is TRBJ2-7; D possibly corresponds to TRBD2 (6 bases). Trimming pared 4 bases from V and 3 bases from J, leaving 20 bases between. The V gene's germline CDR1 is SGHDT and CDR2 YYEEEE. This CDR3 has 16 residues.

The chain couples TRBV28 to TRBJ1-2; D gene uncertain. Germline assignment: CDR1 MDHEN and CDR2 SYDVKM. V was trimmed by 5 bases and J by 8 bases, leaving 9 bases between them. CDR3 length: 11 residues. CDR3 residues: CASSPLRGYTF. CDR3 nucleotides: TGTGCCAGCAGTCCGCTTCGAGGCTACACCTTC.

The chain carries TRBV28 and TRBJ2-7, with TRBD2 matching 12 bases. The CDR3 is made up of 15 amino acids. Per germline, CDR1 MDHEN and CDR2 SYDVKM. The trim removed 5 bases at V and 2 bases at J, leaving 4 bases unmatched. CDR3 region: CASSPRLAGAYEQYF. The CDR3 DNA reads as TGTGCCAGCAGTCCAAGACTAGCGGGAGCCTACGAGCAGTACTTC.

The chain employs TRBV27 and TRBJ2-4; 9 nucleotides align to TRBD1. CDR3 length: 18 amino acids. The V gene's germline CDR1 is MNHEY and CDR2 SMNVEV (reference sequence). Unmatched junction bases numbered 11, after V lost 5 bases and J lost 0 bases. This CDR3 is CASSPTLGQGLAKNIQYF. The CDR3 DNA follows: TGTGCCAGCAGTCCGACCCTTGGACAGGGGTTAGCCAAAAACATTCAGTACTTC.

This clone was picked up a small number of times. This sequence joins TRBV5-8 and TRBJ1-5; 7 nucleotides line up with TRBD1. The CDR3 is 15 residues long. CDR1 is SGHTS, CDR2 YDEGEE, per germline. After removal of 0 bases from V and 4 bases from J, the junction contained 4 bases not matched to a gene. In DNA, the CDR3 is TGTGCCAGCAGCTTGGAGTTGGACAGGAATCAGCCCCAGCATTTT. Translation gives CASSLELDRNQPQHF.

The rearrangement joins TRBV5-6 to TRBJ2-7; TRBD2 matches at 11 bases. V lost 6 bases to trimming and J lost 2 bases; unmatched junction nucleotides: 7. This CDR3 is built from 15 residues. CDR1 SGHDT and CDR2 YYEEEE come from the germline V gene. CDR3 sequence (DNA): TGTGCCAGCACCAGGGGACTAGCGGACACCTACGAGCAGTACTTC. Protein: CASTRGLADTYEQYF. The whole variable domain, filled in from reference TRBV5-6 and TRBJ2-7, reads DAGVTQSPTHLIKTRGQQVTLRCSPKSGHDTVSWYQQALGQGPQFIFQYYEEEERQRGNFPDRFSGHQFPNYSSELNVNALLLGDSALYLCASTRGLADTYEQYFGPGTRLTVT.

This rearrangement joins TRBV7-9 to TRBJ2-7, with D maybe TRBD1 (5 bases). Per the germline V gene, CDR1 is SEHNR and CDR2 is FQNEAQ (reference sequence). Trimming removed 5 bases from V and 5 bases from J, with 22 bases in between. The CDR3 extends over 16 amino acids. The CDR3 sequence is CASSQVAVGRRDEQYF. The CDR3 DNA is TGTGCCAGCAGCCAAGTTGCGGTGGGGCGGCGCGACGAGCAGTACTTC.

The J gene is TRBJ2-3, the V gene TRBV7-2, with D possibly TRBD2 on 5 matching bases. This CDR3 contains 18 residues. V was cut by 1 base and J by 2 bases, with 19 bases left in between. Per the germline V gene, CDR1 is SGHTA and CDR2 is FQGNSA. CDR3 bases: TGTGCCAGCAGCTTAGGCCTGGGTCGGGGTCGGGCCACAGATACGCAGTATTTT. As protein: CASSLGLGRGRATDTQYF.

The gene calls are TRBV19 and TRBJ2-6; D possibly corresponds to TRBD1 (5 bases). With 8 bases removed from V and 0 bases from J, the gap between germline ends came to 8 bases. The CDR3 spans 14 residues. Germline V gene data show CDR1 as LNHDA and CDR2 as SQIVND (reference sequence). CDR3 sequence: CASGQGSGANVLTF. Written as DNA, the CDR3 is TGTGCCAGTGGGCAGGGCTCTGGGGCCAACGTCCTGACTTTC.

The genes are TRBV27 and TRBJ2-7; D is possibly TRBD2 (5 bases). The CDR3 has 12 amino acids. The V end lost 6 bases, the J end lost 7 bases, and 13 bases lay between the germline ends. Germline assignment: CDR1 MNHEY and CDR2 SMNVEV (reference sequence). CDR3 protein: CASSFPGGEQYF. The DNA of the CDR3 is TGTGCCAGCAGCTTCCCGGGCGGGGAGCAGTACTTC.

The J gene is TRBJ2-7, the V gene TRBV11-3, with D perhaps TRBD2 (7 bases). Germline CDR1 reads SGHNT; CDR2 reads YENEEA. The V end lost 5 bases, the J end lost 6 bases, and 17 bases lay between the germline ends. The CDR3 runs to 14 residues. In DNA, the CDR3 is TGTGCCAGCAGCCTTCTAGCGGAGGGGGGCGAGCAGTACTTC. Amino acid sequence: CASSLLAEGGEQYF.

The chain employs TRBV21-1 and TRBJ1-5; TRBD1, the table's D call, lacks a check against the DNA. TRBV21-1 is given as a pseudogene. The CDR3 loop spans 15 amino acids. CDR3 protein: CASSTHMTGYQPQHF. CDR3 in DNA: TGTGCCAGCAGCACCCACATGACAGGGTACCAGCCCCAGCATTTT.

V gene TRBV15 combines with J gene TRBJ2-5; unclear D gene. The CDR3 covers 12 residues. V dropped 0 bases and J dropped 4 bases, with 3 bases sitting between them. Germline V gene lookup returns CDR1 LNHNV and CDR2 YYDKDF (reference sequence). For the CDR3, the DNA is TGTGCCACCAGCAGAGAAAGAGAGACCCAGTACTTC. Its protein is CATSRERETQYF.

The genes are TRBV13 and TRBJ2-7, with TRBD2 identical over 11 bases. This CDR3 has 16 amino acids. After removal of 4 bases from V and 2 bases from J, the junction contained 7 bases not matched to a gene. Germline CDR1 is PRHDT and CDR2 is FYEKMQ (reference sequence). The CDR3 nucleotides read TGTGCCAGCAGCTCCCCCCTTAGCGGGAGGGCCTACGAGCAGTACTTC. Its translation is CASSSPLSGRAYEQYF.

This sequence joins TRBV2 and TRBJ2-3; unclear D gene. Germline V gene lookup returns CDR1 SNHLY and CDR2 FYNNEI. Trimming took off 0 bases at V and 1 base at J, with 8 bases between the two ends. The CDR3 runs 15 residues. This CDR3 reads CASSEANGGTDTQYF. CDR3 coding DNA: TGTGCCAGCAGTGAAGCTAACGGAGGCACAGATACGCAGTATTTT.